This is a list of T cell receptor beta chains from one sample in a study of blood T cell repertoires in COVID-19. Clones were sequenced by immunoSEQ multiplex PCR, and TCRdb holds only the in-frame ones, with some missing. The table records roughly 21,000 clones, around 89% of them present only once. The sample comprised peripheral blood. These receptor sequences come from a man between 65 and 80 years old with active COVID-19. Both conserved end residues are part of each CDR3. The D gene is left open where the match is weak. Not all rows give a size; the values are once, few, many and, for expanded clones, a class.

>NA|TRBV3-1/TRBV3-2|NA|TRBJ1-1
TGTGCCAGCAGCAGCGCGTGGGGAGCGTGGGTCACTGAAGCTTTCTTT
CASSSAWGAWVTEAFF
>TRBD2|TRBV18|NA|TRBJ2-1
TGTGCCAGCTCACCGGGACTAGCGGGAGACCATGAGCAGTTCTTC
CASSPGLAGDHEQFF
>NA|TRBV6-5|NA|TRBJ2-6
TGTGCCAGCAGTTACAGGGGCTCTGGGGCCAACGTCCTGACTTTC
CASSYRGSGANVLTF
>NA|TRBV6-1|NA|TRBJ1-5
TGTGCCAGCAGTGAAGTCGGCGGTTATAGCAATCAGCCCCAGCATTTT
CASSEVGGYSNQPQHF
>NA|TRBV7-9|NA|TRBJ2-7
TGTGCCAGCAGCTTAGTGAGTTACGAGCAGTACTTC
CASSLVSYEQYF
>TRBD1|TRBV2|NA|TRBJ1-1
TGTGCCGGAAGGACAGGGGACACTGAAGCTTTCTTT
CAGRTGDTEAFF
>NA|TRBV5-1|NA|TRBJ2-3
TGCGCCAGCAGCTACCGGACAGATTCAGATACGCAGTATTTT
CASSYRTDSDTQYF
>TRBD1|TRBV7-6|once|TRBJ2-5
TGTGCCAGCAGCTTCGGGACAGGGGAGACCCAGTACTTC
CASSFGTGETQYF
>TRBD2|TRBV3-1/TRBV3-2|NA|TRBJ2-7
TGTGCCAGCAGCCTCCCGGGACTATCCTCCGAGCAGTACTTC
CASSLPGLSSEQYF
>TRBD1|TRBV15|NA|TRBJ1-2
TGTGCCACCAGCAGAGTCCAGGGACAGGGTGAATTATCCCTAAGCTATGGCTACACCTTC
CATSRVQGQGELSLSYGYTF
>TRBD1|TRBV30|NA|TRBJ1-1
TGTGCCTGGAGGGTACAGGGGGCTAGGACTGAAGCTTTCTTT
CAWRVQGARTEAFF
>NA|TRBV28|NA|TRBJ2-7
TGTGCCAGCAGTTTACTAGCGGACAGCTCCTACGAGCAGTACTTC
CASSLLADSSYEQYF
>NA|TRBV28|NA|TRBJ1-5
TGTGCCAGCAGACCGAACCGGGACTTATACCCCCTTGACTATAGCAATCAGCCCCAGCATTTT
CASRPNRDLYPLDYSNQPQHF
>NA|TRBV2|NA|TRBJ2-7
TGTGCCAGCAACAGTCGAGGGTCCTACGAGCAGTACTTC
CASNSRGSYEQYF
>NA|TRBV3-1/TRBV3-2|NA|TRBJ2-5
TGTGCCAGCAGCCAGAACGGCCAAGCGGAAGAGACCCAGTACTTC
CASSQNGQAEETQYF
>TRBD2|TRBV10-1|NA|TRBJ2-2
TGCGCCAGCAGTGAAGAACTAGCGGGCGGGGAGCTGTTTTTT
CASSEELAGGELFF
>NA|TRBV10-1|NA|TRBJ2-7
TGCGCCAGCAGTGCCCTCGGGGGGACAGGTCACTACGAGCAGTACTTC
CASSALGGTGHYEQYF
>TRBD2|TRBV24-1|NA|TRBJ2-3
TGTGCCACCAGTTCCTCCCTACTAGCGGGAGGTGATACGCAGTATTTT
CATSSSLLAGGDTQYF
>NA|TRBV5-5|NA|TRBJ2-7
TGTGCCAGCAGCGTTCGGGCCGACAGCTACGAGCAGTACTTC
CASSVRADSYEQYF
>NA|TRBV2|NA|TRBJ2-5
TGTGCCAGCAATGGAGGGGGCCTGCAAGAGACCCAGTACTTC
CASNGGGLQETQYF
>NA|TRBV2|few|TRBJ1-1
TGTGCCAGCAGTGTGGGCGAAGCTTTCTTT
CASSVGEAFF
>NA|TRBV5-1|NA|TRBJ2-2
TGCGCCAGCAGCTTGGTCGACACCGGGGAGCTGTTTTTT
CASSLVDTGELFF
>NA|TRBV4-1|NA|TRBJ2-7
TGCGCCAGCAGCCAAGATATTGACAGGCTCTTCTCCTACGAGCAGTACTTC
CASSQDIDRLFSYEQYF
>TRBD1|TRBV5-1|NA|TRBJ2-7
TGCGCCAGCAGCAGGACCGGGACAGGTGATCCCTACGAGCAGTACTTC
CASSRTGTGDPYEQYF
>TRBD2|TRBV4-1|NA|TRBJ2-3
TGCGCCAGCAGCCAACGAGGACTAGCGGGGGGTCGCACAGATACGCAGTATTTT
CASSQRGLAGGRTDTQYF
>NA|TRBV2|few|TRBJ2-7
TGTGCCAGCAGTGCTCAGGGGGGACGGAGAGAGCAGTACTTC
CASSAQGGRREQYF
>NA|TRBV11-3|NA|TRBJ1-6
TGTGCCAGCAGCACCAACAGGGATTATAATTCACCCCTCCACTTT
CASSTNRDYNSPLHF
>NA|TRBV2|NA|TRBJ2-7
TGTGCCAGCAGTGAAGGGGACTCCCGATCCTACGAGCAGTACTTC
CASSEGDSRSYEQYF
>NA|TRBV12-3/TRBV12-4|NA|TRBJ1-4
TGTGCCAGCAGTTTATCAGATGGTGAAAAACTGTTTTTT
CASSLSDGEKLFF
>NA|TRBV11-2|NA|TRBJ2-2
TGTGCCAGCAGCCCCCATATGCGGGGAACCGGGGAGCTGTTTTTT
CASSPHMRGTGELFF
>NA|TRBV6-2/TRBV6-3|NA|TRBJ1-1
TGTGCCAGCAGCTCTAGCCCAGGACGGCGCCGGGGAGCTTTCTTT
CASSSSPGRRRGAFF
>TRBD2|TRBV30|NA|TRBJ2-5
TGTGCCTGGAGATTGGGACTAGAAGGGAAAACCCAGTACTTC
CAWRLGLEGKTQYF
>NA|TRBV29-1|NA|TRBJ1-2
TGCAGCGTTGACCCCAGGGGAACTTATGGCTACACCTTC
CSVDPRGTYGYTF
>NA|TRBV2|NA|TRBJ1-1
TGTGCCAGCGGCCGGGACAACTCGAACACTGAAGCTTTCTTT
CASGRDNSNTEAFF
>TRBD1|TRBV12-5|few|TRBJ2-1
TGTGCTAGTGTTCTAAGACGGACAGGGTCCTACAATGAGCAGTTCTTC
CASVLRRTGSYNEQFF
>NA|TRBV3-1/TRBV3-2|NA|TRBJ1-2
TGTGCCAGCAGTCAAGGCGGGTGGCGGCCCGAGGGCTACACCTTC
CASSQGGWRPEGYTF
>NA|TRBV9|NA|TRBJ1-1
TGTGCCAGCAGCGTAGCGGTTGAAGCTTTCTTT
CASSVAVEAFF